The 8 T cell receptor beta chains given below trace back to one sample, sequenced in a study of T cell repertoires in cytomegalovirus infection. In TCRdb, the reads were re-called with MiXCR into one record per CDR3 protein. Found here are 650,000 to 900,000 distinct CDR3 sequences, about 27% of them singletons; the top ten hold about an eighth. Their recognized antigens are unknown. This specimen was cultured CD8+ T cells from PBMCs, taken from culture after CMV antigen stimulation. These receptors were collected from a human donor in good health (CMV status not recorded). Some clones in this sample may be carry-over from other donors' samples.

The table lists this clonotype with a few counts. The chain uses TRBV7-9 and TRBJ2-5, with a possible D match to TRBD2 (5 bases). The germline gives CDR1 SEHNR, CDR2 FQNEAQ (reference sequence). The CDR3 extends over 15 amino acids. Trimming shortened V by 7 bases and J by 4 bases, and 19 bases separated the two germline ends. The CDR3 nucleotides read TGTGCCAGCACCGAGAGGGTTCCCGAGGGAGAGACCCAGTACTTC. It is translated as CASTERVPEGETQYF. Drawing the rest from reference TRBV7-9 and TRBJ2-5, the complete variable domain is DTGVSQNPRHKITKRGQNVTFRCDPISEHNRLYWYRQTLGQGPEFLTYFQNEAQLEKSRLLSDRFSAERPKGSFSTLEIQRTEQGDSAMYLCASTERVPEGETQYFGPGTRLLVL.

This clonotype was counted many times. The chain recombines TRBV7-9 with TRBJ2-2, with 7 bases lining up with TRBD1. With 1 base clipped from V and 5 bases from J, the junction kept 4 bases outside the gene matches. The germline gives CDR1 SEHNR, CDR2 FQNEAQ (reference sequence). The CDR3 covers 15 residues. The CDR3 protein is CASSLVTTGTGELFF. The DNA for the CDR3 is TGTGCCAGCAGCTTAGTCACGACAGGGACCGGGGAGCTGTTTTTT.

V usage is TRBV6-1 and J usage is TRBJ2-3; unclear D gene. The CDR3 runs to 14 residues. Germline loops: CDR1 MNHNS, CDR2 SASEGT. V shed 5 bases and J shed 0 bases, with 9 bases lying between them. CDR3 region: CASSYGLSTDTQYF. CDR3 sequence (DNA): TGTGCCAGCAGTTACGGGTTAAGCACAGATACGCAGTATTTT.

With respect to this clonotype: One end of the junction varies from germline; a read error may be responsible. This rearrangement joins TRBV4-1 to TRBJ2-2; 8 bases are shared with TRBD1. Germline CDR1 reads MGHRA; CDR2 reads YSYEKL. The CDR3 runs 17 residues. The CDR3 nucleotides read TGCGCCAGCAGCAAAGATGGAAGCCAGGGGGCCGGCGGGGAGCTGTTTTTT. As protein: CASSKDGSQGAGGELFF.

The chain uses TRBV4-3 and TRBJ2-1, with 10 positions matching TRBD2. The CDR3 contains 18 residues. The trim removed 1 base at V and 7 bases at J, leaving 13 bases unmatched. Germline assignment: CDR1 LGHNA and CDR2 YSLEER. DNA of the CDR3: TGCGCCAGCAGCCAAGGTCCCCTAGCGGGGGCTCGTGGTAATGAGCAGTTCTTC. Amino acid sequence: CASSQGPLAGARGNEQFF.

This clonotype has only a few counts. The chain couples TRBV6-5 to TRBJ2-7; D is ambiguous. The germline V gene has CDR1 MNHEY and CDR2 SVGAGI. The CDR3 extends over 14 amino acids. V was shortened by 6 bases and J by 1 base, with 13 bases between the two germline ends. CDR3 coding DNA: TGTGCCAGCAGCCTATCTGACAAGTCCTACGAGCAGTACTTC. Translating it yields CASSLSDKSYEQYF.

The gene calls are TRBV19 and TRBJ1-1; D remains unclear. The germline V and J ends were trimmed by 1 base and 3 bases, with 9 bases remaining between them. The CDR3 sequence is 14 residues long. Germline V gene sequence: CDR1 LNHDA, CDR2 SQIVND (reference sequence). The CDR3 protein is CASSIGYLDTEAFF. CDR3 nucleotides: TGTGCCAGTAGTATAGGATATCTGGACACTGAAGCTTTCTTT. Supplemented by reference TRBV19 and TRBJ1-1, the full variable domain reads DGGITQSPKYLFRKEGQNVTLSCEQNLNHDAMYWYRQDPGQGLRLIYYSQIVNDFQKGDIAEGYSVSREKKESFPLTVTSAQKNPTAFYLCASSIGYLDTEAFFGQGTRLTVV.

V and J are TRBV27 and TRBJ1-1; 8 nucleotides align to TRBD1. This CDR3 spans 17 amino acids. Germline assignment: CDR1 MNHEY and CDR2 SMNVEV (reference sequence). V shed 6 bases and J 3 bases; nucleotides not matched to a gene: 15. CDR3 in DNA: TGTGCCAGCAGCCCCATTGGGACAGGCGAAGGAGACACTGAAGCTTTCTTT. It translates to CASSPIGTGEGDTEAFF.